A selection of T cell receptor beta chains follows, all from one sample in a study of shared clonotypes between healthy human individuals. TCRdb's table, derived via immunoSEQ multiplex PCR, lists solely in-frame clones and lacks some. Of some 2,100,000 clones listed, 85% to 95% are singletons. The sample consisted of naive CD8+ T cells from PBMCs. The source of these receptors is a man between 18 and 29 years old in good health. Some clones in this sample may be carry-over from other donors' samples. Each CDR3 is given with its conserved first and last residue. The D gene is left open where the match is weak.

v_gene	j_gene	d_gene	CDR3nt	CDR3aa
TRBV27	TRBJ2-7	NA	TGTGCCAGCAGTCTCGGGAGCGGAGGGCACGAGCAGTACTTC	CASSLGSGGHEQYF
TRBV7-9	TRBJ2-6	NA	TGTGCCAGCAGCTCGGTTTTGGGCAGGGACTCTGGGGCCAACGTCCTGACTTTC	CASSSVLGRDSGANVLTF
TRBV7-2	TRBJ1-1	NA	TGTGCCAGCAGCAAAAGGCAGGCGGGGACTGAAGCTTTCTTT	CASSKRQAGTEAFF
TRBV30	TRBJ2-7	NA	TGTGCCTGGAGTGGGCGGGAAGCCTACGAGCAGTACTTC	CAWSGREAYEQYF
TRBV29-1	TRBJ2-1	TRBD2	TGCAGCGTTGAAGATATCCTAGCGGGAACCAACAATGAGCAGTTCTTC	CSVEDILAGTNNEQFF
TRBV29-1	TRBJ2-5	NA	TGCAGCGTTTCCCGGCCGGGCCCCCGAGAGACCCAGTACTTC	CSVSRPGPRETQYF
TRBV5-6	TRBJ1-2	NA	TGTGCCAGCAGCTTGGAGGGGTATGGCTATGGCTACACCTTC	CASSLEGYGYGYTF
TRBV9	TRBJ2-7	TRBD2	TGTGCCAGCAGCGCGGGGGGAGATGACTACGAGCAGTACTTC	CASSAGGDDYEQYF
TRBV6-1	TRBJ2-1	TRBD2	TGTGCCAGCAGTGGCGGGGGTGAAAACAATGAGCAGTTCTTC	CASSGGGENNEQFF
TRBV7-9	TRBJ2-7	NA	TGTGCCAGCAGCTCGCCCCCTGAGGCCGAGCAGTACTTC	CASSSPPEAEQYF
TRBV19	TRBJ2-7	NA	TGTGCCAGTAGTATAGGGTGGGGGGAAACCTACGAGCAGTACTTC	CASSIGWGETYEQYF